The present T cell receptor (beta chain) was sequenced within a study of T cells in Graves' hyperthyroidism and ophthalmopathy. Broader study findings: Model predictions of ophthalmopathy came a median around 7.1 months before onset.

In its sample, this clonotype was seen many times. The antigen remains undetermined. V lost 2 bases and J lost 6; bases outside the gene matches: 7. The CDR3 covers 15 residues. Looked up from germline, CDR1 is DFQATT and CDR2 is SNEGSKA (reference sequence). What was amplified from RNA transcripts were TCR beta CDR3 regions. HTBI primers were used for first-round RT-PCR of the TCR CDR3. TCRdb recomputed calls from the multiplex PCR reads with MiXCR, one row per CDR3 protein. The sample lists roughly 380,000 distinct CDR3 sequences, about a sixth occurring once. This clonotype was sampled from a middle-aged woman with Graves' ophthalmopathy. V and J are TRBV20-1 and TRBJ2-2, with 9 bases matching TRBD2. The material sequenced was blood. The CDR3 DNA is TGCAGTGCTAGAACGCTAGCGGGAAACCCCGGGGAGCTGTTTTTT. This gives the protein CSARTLAGNPGELFF.